This T cell receptor beta chain was sequenced during a study of T cell changes during pregnancy in multiple sclerosis (dated by TCRdb to the late 2010s). Broadly, across the study: In women with multiple sclerosis, the researchers looked at how the T cell repertoire shifted as pregnancy progressed.

Library method: the immunoSEQ multiplex PCR assay. Sourced from immuneACCESS, this table was stored by TCRdb with only in-frame sequences that have V and J called. A share of the clones is absent; for the studies checked, an unresolved V gene accounts for under half, and the remainder has no known explanation. The sample table lists about 79,000 clones, 80% to 95% of them with a count of one. The leading ten clones occupy 0.45% to 0.6% of the sample. Per the germline V gene (reference sequence), SSHAT is the CDR1 and FNYEAQ is the CDR2. Taken from cysteine to phenylalanine, the CDR3 has 15 residues. The CDR3 DNA has 45 bases and is translated from base 1. About this clone itself: This receptor's antigen is unknown. A junction boundary mismatches the germline segment, possibly from a read error.

This sequence uses TRBV7-7 and TRBJ2-2; 8 nucleotides in the junction match TRBD1. The receptor comes from a female donor with multiple sclerosis, enrolled in a pregnancy study. Specimen: CD4+ T cells from peripheral blood mononuclear cells, collected in the second trimester of pregnancy. The CDR3 region has the sequence CASSVTGERTGELFF. The DNA sequence follows: TGTGCTAGCAGCGTGACAGGGGAAAGGACCGGGGAGCTGTTTTTT.